What follows describes a single T cell receptor (beta chain). Its antigen is not identified. PCR involved 60 Vbeta and 13 Jbeta primers. Method: immunoSEQ multiplex PCR; TCRdb's copy keeps in-frame clones and lacks some. Found here are 150,000 to 200,000 clones, approximately 71% of them singletons; the top ten hold roughly 7.6%. These data originate in a study of cytomegalovirus exposure and HLA in healthy donors. Study-wide findings and caveats: CMV serostatus was the only immune exposure information that was available.

Per germline, CDR1 SGHNT and CDR2 YYREEE (reference sequence). The CDR3 has 16 amino acids. V was pared by 0 bases and J by 2 bases, with 4 bases of the junction left unmatched. V and J are TRBV5-4 and TRBJ1-1; TRBD1 matches 10 bases. The source material was PBMCs. The TCR sequence derives from a woman aged 40 to 49 in good health and CMV-seropositive. The chain's CDR3 is CASSLGQGAKNTEAFF. In DNA form, the CDR3 reads TGTGCCAGCAGCTTGGGACAGGGGGCGAAAAACACTGAAGCTTTCTTT.